The subject of this entry is one TCR beta chain. Its antigen is unknown. The V gene end was trimmed by 5 bases and the J gene end by 4 bases; junction bases not matched to a gene: 15. This CDR3 contains 17 residues. The germline gives CDR1 LGHNT, CDR2 FRNRAP. This sample is drawn from a study of yellow fever vaccine responses in identical twins. One entry per CDR3 protein results from TCRdb running MiXCR on the RT-PCR reads. The sample holds under 3,000 distinct CDR3 sequences, around four fifths seen once. Findings and caveats of the study: Twins reportedly showed a vaccine T cell response that seemed partly convergent and partly personalized.

The chain is built from TRBV12-5 and TRBJ2-3; 7 nucleotides line up with TRBD1. The source material was T cells from blood (PBMCs), unsorted or a sorted subset (not recorded which), sampled before or after yellow fever vaccination (not recorded which). The receptor comes from a woman younger than 35 who received the yellow fever vaccine. CDR3 protein: CASGLLRQGSSSDTQYF. In DNA, the CDR3 is TGTGCTAGTGGTCTCCTCCGACAGGGAAGTTCCTCAGATACGCAGTATTTT.